A selection of T cell receptor beta chains follows, all from one sample in a study of shared clonotypes between healthy human individuals. Some clones are missing from TCRdb's copy, which holds only in-frame ones; the method was immunoSEQ multiplex PCR. The sample shows roughly 2.5 million clones, about 92% of them seen only once. Material for sequencing was naive CD4+ T cells sorted from blood. The receptors originated from a man between 18 and 35 years old in good health. The CDR3 runs from the conserved cysteine through the conserved F or W. Fields, in order: J gene, clone size, D gene, V gene, CDR3 protein, CDR3 DNA. A D gene is named only where the DNA matches it firmly. Clone size is given for some rows only: seen once, a few or many times, or a class if the clone is expanded.

j_call: TRBJ2-3
clone_size: once
d_call: NA
v_call: TRBV10-1
cdr3_aa: CASSVDPGADTQYF
cdr3_nt: TGCGCCAGCAGTGTAGATCCTGGCGCAGATACGCAGTATTTT

j_call: TRBJ2-5
clone_size: NA
d_call: TRBD1
v_call: TRBV6-1
cdr3_aa: CASSGQGLVQETQYF
cdr3_nt: TGTGCCAGCAGTGGACAGGGCCTGGTCCAAGAGACCCAGTACTTC

j_call: TRBJ1-5
clone_size: NA
d_call: NA
v_call: TRBV9
cdr3_aa: CASSVSGYSNQPQHF
cdr3_nt: TGTGCCAGCAGCGTAAGTGGGTATAGCAATCAGCCCCAGCATTTT

j_call: TRBJ1-2
clone_size: NA
d_call: NA
v_call: TRBV4-3
cdr3_aa: CASSQDGSSGGAGYGYTF
cdr3_nt: TGCGCCAGCAGCCAAGATGGGTCGTCGGGGGGCGCCGGCTATGGCTACACCTTC

j_call: TRBJ1-2
clone_size: NA
d_call: TRBD1
v_call: TRBV4-3
cdr3_aa: CASSQGTGAGPNYGYTF
cdr3_nt: TGCGCCAGCAGCCAAGGGACAGGAGCGGGTCCTAACTATGGCTACACCTTC

j_call: TRBJ2-2
clone_size: NA
d_call: TRBD2
v_call: TRBV5-1
cdr3_aa: CASSLLAGGSGELFF
cdr3_nt: TGCGCCAGCAGCCTACTAGCGGGGGGATCCGGGGAGCTGTTTTTT

j_call: TRBJ2-3
clone_size: NA
d_call: NA
v_call: TRBV28
cdr3_aa: CASSLGLVADTQYF
cdr3_nt: TGTGCCAGCAGTTTAGGGCTAGTGGCAGATACGCAGTATTTT

j_call: TRBJ2-7
clone_size: NA
d_call: NA
v_call: TRBV5-1
cdr3_aa: CASSPGGKEQYF
cdr3_nt: TGCGCCAGCAGTCCCGGGGGCAAGGAGCAGTACTTC

j_call: TRBJ2-7
clone_size: NA
d_call: TRBD1
v_call: TRBV18
cdr3_aa: CASSPRDSLFYEQYF
cdr3_nt: TGTGCCAGCTCACCACGGGACAGCTTGTTCTACGAGCAGTACTTC

j_call: TRBJ2-7
clone_size: NA
d_call: NA
v_call: TRBV28
cdr3_aa: CASSSQARDSPYEQYF
cdr3_nt: TGTGCCAGCAGTTCACAGGCGAGGGACTCCCCCTACGAGCAGTACTTC

j_call: TRBJ2-1
clone_size: NA
d_call: NA
v_call: TRBV5-1
cdr3_aa: CASRGRDLQDEQFF
cdr3_nt: TGCGCCAGCAGGGGCCGGGACCTTCAGGATGAGCAGTTCTTC